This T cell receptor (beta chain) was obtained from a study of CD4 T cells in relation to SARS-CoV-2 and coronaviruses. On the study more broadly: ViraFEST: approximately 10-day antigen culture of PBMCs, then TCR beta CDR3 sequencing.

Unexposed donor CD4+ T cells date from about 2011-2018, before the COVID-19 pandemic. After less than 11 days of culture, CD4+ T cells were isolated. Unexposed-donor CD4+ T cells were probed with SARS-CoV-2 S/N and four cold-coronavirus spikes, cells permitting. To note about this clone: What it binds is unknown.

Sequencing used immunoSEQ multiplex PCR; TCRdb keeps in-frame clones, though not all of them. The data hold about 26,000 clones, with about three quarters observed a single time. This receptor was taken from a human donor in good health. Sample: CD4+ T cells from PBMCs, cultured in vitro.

CDR3 protein: CASSLLSGGTDTQYF. In DNA, the CDR3 is TGTGCCAGCAGCTTGTTAAGCGGGGGCACAGATACGCAGTATTTT. The V and J genes are TRBV5-4 and TRBJ2-3, with 7 bases matching TRBD2. Trimming cost V 1 base and J 1 base; bases outside gene matches: 3. This CDR3 region has 15 residues. The germline gives CDR1 SGHNT, CDR2 YYREEE (reference sequence).